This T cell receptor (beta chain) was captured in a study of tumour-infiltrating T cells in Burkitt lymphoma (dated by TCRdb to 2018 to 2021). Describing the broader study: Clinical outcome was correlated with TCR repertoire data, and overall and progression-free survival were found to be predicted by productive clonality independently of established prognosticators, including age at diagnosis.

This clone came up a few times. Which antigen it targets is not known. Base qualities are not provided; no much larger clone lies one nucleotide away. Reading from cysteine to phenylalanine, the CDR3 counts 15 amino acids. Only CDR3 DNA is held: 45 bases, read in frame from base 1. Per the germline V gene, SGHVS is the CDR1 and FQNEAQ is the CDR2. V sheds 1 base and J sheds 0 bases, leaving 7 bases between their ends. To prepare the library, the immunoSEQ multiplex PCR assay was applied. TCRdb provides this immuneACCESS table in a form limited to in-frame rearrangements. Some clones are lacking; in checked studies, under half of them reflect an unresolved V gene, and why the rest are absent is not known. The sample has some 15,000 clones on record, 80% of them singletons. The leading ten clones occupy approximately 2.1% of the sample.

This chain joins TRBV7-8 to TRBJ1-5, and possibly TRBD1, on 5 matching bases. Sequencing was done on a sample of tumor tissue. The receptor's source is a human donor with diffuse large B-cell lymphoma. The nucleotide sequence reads TGTGCCAGCAGCTTAGAGGGGAATAGCAATCAGCCCCAGCATTTT. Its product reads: CASSLEGNSNQPQHF. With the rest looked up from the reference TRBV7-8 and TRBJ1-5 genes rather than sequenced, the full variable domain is GAGVSQSPRYKVAKRGQDVALRCDPISGHVSLFWYQQALGQGPEFLTYFQNEAQLDKSGLPSDRFFAERPEGSVSTLKIQRTQQEDSAVYLCASSLEGNSNQPQHFGDGTRLSIL.